The 28 T cell receptor beta chains below all came from one sample that was sequenced in a study of T cell repertoires in cytomegalovirus infection. TCRdb recomputed calls from the reads with MiXCR, one row per CDR3 protein. Among about 150,000 distinct CDR3 sequences listed, 20% to 25% were seen once. Sample: PBMCs. The receptors shown here come from a human donor in good health (CMV status not recorded). Some clones in this sample may be carry-over from other donors' samples.

In the case of this clonotype: A read error may explain this, as a much larger clone is one base away. The V gene is TRBV7-2, the J gene TRBJ2-1; no clear D. The CDR3 loop spans 16 amino acids. Germline V CDR1 and CDR2: SGHTA, FQGNSA. This CDR3 is CASSPSRTGLYNELFF. CDR3 bases: TGTGCCAGCAGTCCTTCCCGGACGGGCCTCTACAATGAGCTGTTCTTC.

The genes are TRBV28 and TRBJ1-5, with a tentative D call TRBD1 (5 bases). CDR3 length: 15 amino acids. Trimming stripped 2 bases from V and 3 bases from J, with 11 bases between. Per germline, CDR1 MDHEN and CDR2 SYDVKM. The CDR3 DNA is TGTGCCAGCAGTTTACCGGGGCCCTCCAATCAGCCCCAGCATTTT. This sequence encodes CASSLPGPSNQPQHF.

V and J are TRBV9 and TRBJ2-2; D unclear. Germline loops: CDR1 SGDLS, CDR2 YYNGEE. There are 14 residues in the CDR3. V lost 2 bases, J lost 6 bases, and 11 bases lay in between. This CDR3 reads CASSVAVGPGELFF. In nucleotides, the CDR3 is TGTGCCAGCAGCGTGGCCGTTGGGCCCGGGGAGCTGTTTTTT.

In regard to this clonotype: Being one base from a much bigger clone, this may be a read error. The chain employs TRBV12-3 or TRBV12-4 and TRBJ2-7; TRBD2 matches at 11 bases. V shed 6 bases and J 2 bases; nucleotides not matched to a gene: 3. The CDR3 runs to 14 residues. The DNA for the CDR3 is TGTGCCAGCAGCACTAGCGGGAGAACCTACGAGCAGTACTTC. Translating gives CASSTSGRTYEQYF.

The chain carries TRBV5-1 and TRBJ1-1, with D hard to call. CDR1 and CDR2 (germline): SGHRS, YFSETQ. The CDR3 has 15 amino acids. V gave up 2 bases and J gave up 2 bases, with 13 bases separating them. The CDR3 spells CASSFLSGSNTEAFF. The CDR3 DNA reads as TGCGCCAGCAGCTTTTTGTCGGGGTCTAACACTGAAGCTTTCTTT.

This clonotype came up a few times. This chain uses TRBV6-2 or TRBV6-3 with TRBJ2-7; D is ambiguous. Per the germline V gene, CDR1 is MNHEY and CDR2 is SVGEGT. The ends were cut back, 10 bases at V and 5 bases at J, with 21 bases in the middle. The CDR3 is 14 residues long. CDR3 sequence reads: CATRRPGYGNEQYF. CDR3 DNA sequence: TGTGCCACCCGGCGGCCAGGTTACGGAAACGAGCAGTACTTC.

Many counts were recorded for this clonotype. The V gene is TRBV5-1, the J gene TRBJ1-1; D is undetermined. The V end lost 0 bases, the J end lost 5 bases, and 11 bases lay between the germline ends. CDR1 SGHRS and CDR2 YFSETQ come from the germline V gene. The CDR3 extends over 14 amino acids. This CDR3 is CASSLDARGTEAFF. CDR3 nucleotide sequence: TGCGCCAGCAGCTTGGATGCCCGAGGGACTGAAGCTTTCTTT.

This clonotype was counted between two and nine times. The chain joins TRBV20-1 to TRBJ2-3; the D gene is possibly TRBD2 (6 bases). Trimming pared 5 bases from V and 0 bases from J, leaving 18 bases between. There are 16 residues in the CDR3. Looked up from germline, CDR1 is DFQATT and CDR2 is SNEGSKA (reference sequence). The CDR3 sequence is CSARPVAEASTDTQYF. The CDR3 bases are TGCAGTGCTCGGCCGGTAGCGGAAGCTAGCACAGATACGCAGTATTTT.

The chain carries TRBV5-6 and TRBJ2-3, with 7 bases that match TRBD2. The V gene end was trimmed by 0 bases and the J gene end by 4 bases; junction bases not matched to a gene: 5. The germline V gene has CDR1 SGHDT and CDR2 YYEEEE. The CDR3 loop spans 15 amino acids. Written as DNA, the CDR3 is TGTGCCAGCAGCTTGGGAGGGAGGGCCCCAGATACGCAGTATTTT. Encoded protein: CASSLGGRAPDTQYF.

This clonotype was found a few times. This chain connects TRBV29-1 to TRBJ2-1; D may be TRBD1 or TRBD2 (5 bases each). Germline V gene lookup returns CDR1 SQVTM and CDR2 ANQGSEA. Trimming shortened V by 8 bases and J by 0 bases, and 17 bases separated the two germline ends. The CDR3 covers 15 residues. CDR3 amino acids: CSSPLGESSYNEQFF. In nucleotides, the CDR3 is TGCAGCTCCCCCCTAGGGGAGAGCTCCTACAATGAGCAGTTCTTC.

The genes are TRBV28 and TRBJ2-5; 10 nucleotides line up with TRBD2. CDR1 and CDR2 (germline): MDHEN, SYDVKM. The CDR3 extends over 16 amino acids. V lost 2 bases to trimming and J lost 4 bases; unmatched junction nucleotides: 7. The DNA for the CDR3 is TGTGCCAGCAGTTTAGAGCGGGAGGGGGTTCGAGAGACCCAGTACTTC. This sequence encodes CASSLEREGVRETQYF.

The chain links TRBV20-1 to TRBJ2-7, with 9 bases lining up with TRBD2. This CDR3 has 15 amino acids. The J segment lost 2 bases and the V segment lost 0 bases, leaving 5 bases of the junction unmatched. Germline V gene data show CDR1 as DFQATT and CDR2 as SNEGSKA (reference sequence). CDR3 residues: CSARDVSSGAYEQYF. CDR3 coding DNA: TGCAGTGCTAGAGATGTCTCTAGCGGGGCCTACGAGCAGTACTTC.

This chain's CDR3 is CASLPAQKNYGYTF. The CDR3 DNA sequence: TGTGCCAGCTTACCGGCACAGAAAAACTATGGCTACACCTTC. The gene calls are TRBV28 and TRBJ1-2; D gene unclear. This CDR3 has 14 amino acids. The ends were cut back, 8 bases at V and 2 bases at J, with 15 bases in the middle. Germline values: CDR1 MDHEN, CDR2 SYDVKM.

The chain joins TRBV6-5 to TRBJ2-5, with 10 nucleotides matching TRBD2. The CDR3 covers 16 residues. After removal of 5 bases from V and 5 bases from J, the junction contained 11 bases not matched to a gene. CDR1 and CDR2 from the germline V gene are MNHEY and SVGAGI. Here the CDR3 reads CASSPLAGAPGETQYF. Here the CDR3 DNA reads TGTGCCAGCAGTCCTCTAGCGGGGGCCCCGGGGGAGACCCAGTACTTC.

This clonotype was counted only a few times. The chain carries TRBV12-3 or TRBV12-4 and TRBJ1-1; D perhaps matches TRBD1 (6 bases). Deletions cut 6 bases from V and 4 bases from J, with 15 bases between. The CDR3 sequence is 14 residues long. The DNA for the CDR3 is TGTGCCAGCAGGAATAAAGGGGGTATCACTGAAGCTTTCTTT. Its translation is CASRNKGGITEAFF.

The rearrangement joins TRBV5-1 to TRBJ2-1; D unclear. The CDR3 loop spans 11 amino acids. Trimming cost V 2 bases and J 10 bases, with 7 bases left between them. Germline loops: CDR1 SGHRS, CDR2 YFSETQ. CDR3 DNA: TGCGCCAGCAGCTTCTACACCGAGCAGTTCTTC. The encoded protein is CASSFYTEQFF.

This rearrangement joins TRBV19 to TRBJ2-6; a possible D gene is TRBD1 (6 bases). The CDR3 runs to 16 residues. Germline V gene sequence: CDR1 LNHDA, CDR2 SQIVND (reference sequence). Trimming pared 6 bases from V and 2 bases from J, leaving 14 bases between. CDR3 region: CASSSGRTAGANVLTF. In DNA form, the CDR3 reads TGTGCCAGTAGCAGCGGACGGACAGCTGGGGCCAACGTCCTGACTTTC.

Many counts were recorded for this clonotype. The chain couples TRBV4-3 to TRBJ2-2, with TRBD2 matching over 11 bases. This CDR3 region has 15 residues. The germline V gene encodes CDR1 LGHNA and CDR2 YSLEER. J lost 3 bases, V lost 4 bases, and 1 base had no gene match. In DNA form, the CDR3 reads TGCGCCAGCAGCCCACTAGCGGGAGACACCGGGGAGCTGTTTTTT. This translates into CASSPLAGDTGELFF.

The chain carries TRBV7-4 and TRBJ2-3; 8 nucleotides match TRBD2. CDR1 is SGHVT, CDR2 SQSDAQ, per germline. The V gene end was trimmed by 5 bases and the J gene end by 6 bases; junction bases not matched to a gene: 16. The CDR3 length is 17 residues. CDR3 sequence (DNA): TGTGCCAGCAGCCCGACGAGGCTAGCGGGTGTCAGCGATACGCAGTATTTT. This sequence encodes CASSPTRLAGVSDTQYF.

This clonotype was found a few times. The chain uses TRBV3-1 and TRBJ1-5; the D is unclear. V lost 1 base to trimming and J lost 3 bases, with 7 bases between them. The CDR3 runs 14 residues. Germline CDR1 and CDR2: LGHDT and YNNKEL (reference sequence). Here the CDR3 DNA reads TGTGCCAGCAGCCAAGCAACGGCCAATCAGCCCCAGCATTTT. Its translation is CASSQATANQPQHF.

CDR3 coding DNA: TGCAGTGCTAGAGATTGGCGGAACCACAATGAGCAGTTCTTC. Translating gives CSARDWRNHNEQFF. J is TRBJ2-1 and V is TRBV20-1; D is ambiguous. V lost 0 bases and J lost 5, with 11 bases in between. CDR3 length equals 14 residues. The germline V gene encodes CDR1 DFQATT and CDR2 SNEGSKA (reference sequence).

This clonotype was seen a few times. The J gene is TRBJ2-2, the V gene TRBV11-2; possible D gene TRBD2, 5 bases. V dropped 6 bases and J dropped 6 bases, with 17 bases sitting between them. This CDR3 has 15 amino acids. Per germline, CDR1 SGHAT and CDR2 FQNNGV. The CDR3 spells CASSPGLRNPGELFF. In DNA, the CDR3 is TGTGCCAGCAGTCCTGGACTGCGAAACCCCGGGGAGCTGTTTTTT.

This clonotype appeared a few times. A much larger clonotype is one base distant, so this may be a read error. V is TRBV7-3 and J is TRBJ2-1, with no clear D. The CDR3 has 11 residues. V gave up 2 bases and J gave up 8 bases, with 4 bases separating them. The germline V gene encodes CDR1 SGHTA and CDR2 FQGTGA. The CDR3 DNA reads as TGTGCCAGCAGCTTAGGACATGAGCAGTTCTTC. Protein: CASSLGHEQFF. The complete variable domain, with remaining parts taken from reference TRBV7-3 and TRBJ2-1, reads GAGVSQTPSNKVTEKGKYVELRCDPISGHTALYWYRQSLGQGPEFLIYFQGTGAADDSGLPNDRFFAVRPEGSVSTLKIQRTERGDSAVYLCASSLGHEQFFGPGTRLTVL.

This clonotype came up a few times. The chain recombines TRBV5-1 with TRBJ2-3; 7 bases line up with TRBD2. CDR3 size: 15 residues. V was pared by 4 bases and J by 1 base, with 6 bases of the junction left unmatched. Germline V gives CDR1 SGHRS, CDR2 YFSETQ. CDR3 sequence: CASSPTLAGTDTQYF. In DNA, the CDR3 is TGCGCCAGCAGCCCAACCCTAGCGGGCACAGATACGCAGTATTTT. Based on the CDR3 plus reference TRBV5-1 and TRBJ2-3, the full variable domain is KAGVTQTPRYLIKTRGQQVTLSCSPISGHRSVSWYQQTPGQGLQFLFEYFSETQRNKGNFPGRFSGRQFSNSRSEMNVSTLELGDSALYLCASSPTLAGTDTQYFGPGTRLTVL.

This clonotype was found a few times. J is TRBJ2-2 and V is TRBV11-2; either TRBD1 or TRBD2 may fit D (6 bases each). The V end was cut by 1 base, the J end by 0 bases, with 18 bases between. The CDR3 totals 19 residues. The germline gives CDR1 SGHAT, CDR2 FQNNGV. CDR3 nucleotides: TGTGCCAGCAGCTTAGTGCAAGGGGGGTACCCCGCGAACACCGGGGAGCTGTTTTTT. As protein: CASSLVQGGYPANTGELFF.

V gene TRBV20-1 combines with J gene TRBJ2-6; D not certain. Trimming shortened V by 4 bases and J by 0 bases, and 10 bases separated the two germline ends. This CDR3 is 15 amino acids long. Looked up from germline, CDR1 is DFQATT and CDR2 is SNEGSKA (reference sequence). The CDR3 DNA reads TGCAGTGCTAACCTCCCGCACTCTGGGGCCAACGTCCTGACTTTC. It translates to CSANLPHSGANVLTF.

The CDR3 DNA sequence: TGTGCCAGCAGCTCCGGACAGGGTGTGTTACCGAACACTGAAGCTTTCTTT. The encoded protein is CASSSGQGVLPNTEAFF. The chain has TRBV7-6 and TRBJ1-1, with 8 positions matching TRBD1. Unmatched junction bases numbered 11, after V lost 4 bases and J lost 1 base. This CDR3 is built from 17 residues. The V gene's germline CDR1 is SGHVS and CDR2 FNYEAQ.

In its sample, this clonotype was seen many times. The chain uses TRBV7-2 and TRBJ2-5, with 7 bases aligning to TRBD2. The CDR3 consists of 14 residues. V lost 1 base, J lost 2 bases, and 1 base stayed unmatched. Germline assignment: CDR1 SGHTA and CDR2 FQGNSA. This CDR3 is CASSLGGLQETQYF. The CDR3 DNA sequence: TGTGCCAGCAGCTTAGGGGGACTACAAGAGACCCAGTACTTC. Drawing the rest from reference TRBV7-2 and TRBJ2-5, the complete variable domain is GAGVSQSPSNKVTEKGKDVELRCDPISGHTALYWYRQSLGQGLEFLIYFQGNSAPDKSGLPSDRFSAERTGGSVSTLTIQRTQQEDSAVYLCASSLGGLQETQYFGPGTRLLVL.